Below, 28 T cell receptor beta chains from the same sample are listed, as sequenced in a study of cytomegalovirus exposure and HLA in healthy donors. Amplification used 60 Vbeta primers and 13 Jbeta primers. TCRdb keeps only in-frame clones here, not all; method: immunoSEQ multiplex PCR. The data hold about 160,000 clones, with around four fifths observed a single time. Sequencing was carried out using PBMCs. The receptors stem from a woman in her 30s in good health and CMV-seronegative.

This sequence joins TRBV30 and TRBJ2-1, with TRBD1 matching 7 bases. This CDR3 has 15 amino acids. Germline V CDR1 and CDR2: GTSNPN, SVGIG (reference sequence). Trimming cost V 1 base and J 4 bases; bases outside gene matches: 7. The chain's CDR3 is CAWSGPRDSYNEQFF. CDR3 bases: TGTGCCTGGAGTGGGCCCCGGGACAGTTACAATGAGCAGTTCTTC.

The rearrangement joins TRBV19 to TRBJ1-2, with 8 bases fitting TRBD1. This CDR3 spans 15 amino acids. The ends lost 7 bases at V and 1 base at J; junction bases unmatched: 8. Germline CDR1 reads LNHDA; CDR2 reads SQIVND (reference sequence). CDR3 nucleotide sequence: TGTGCCAGTATTCGGACAGGGAGCCTTAACTATGGCTACACCTTC. It codes for CASIRTGSLNYGYTF.

This chain joins TRBV6-5 and TRBJ1-2; TRBD1 might be the D (5 bases). This CDR3 is 14 amino acids long. V lost 0 bases and J 0 bases, leaving 5 bases between the germline ends. Looked up from germline, CDR1 is MNHEY and CDR2 is SVGAGI. CDR3 loop: CASSYSGANYGYTF. As DNA, the CDR3 is TGTGCCAGCAGTTACTCAGGGGCTAACTATGGCTACACCTTC.

The rearrangement joins TRBV5-1 to TRBJ1-1, with a weak D call TRBD1 (5 bases). The V end was cut by 3 bases, the J end by 4 bases, with 16 bases between. The CDR3 length is 15 residues. CDR1 SGHRS and CDR2 YFSETQ come from the germline V gene. The CDR3 protein is CASSSLPGSGTEAFF. Here the CDR3 DNA reads TGCGCCAGCAGCTCCCTTCCAGGGTCGGGCACTGAAGCTTTCTTT.

The chain employs TRBV2 and TRBJ1-4, with D perhaps TRBD1 (5 bases). Germline V CDR1 and CDR2: SNHLY, FYNNEI. The CDR3 has 12 amino acids. V gave up 6 bases and J gave up 3 bases, with 5 bases separating them. The CDR3 loop reads CASRGANEKLFF. CDR3 DNA: TGTGCCAGCAGAGGGGCTAATGAAAAACTGTTTTTT.

The CDR3 region has the DNA TGCAGCGTTGAAGGTCCTGGGACAGGGGGCTCTAATGAAAAACTGTTTTTT. Translated, it gives CSVEGPGTGGSNEKLFF. The V call is TRBV29-1, the J call TRBJ1-4, with 12 positions matching TRBD1. The germline CDR1 and CDR2 sequences are SQVTM and ANQGSEA. The ends lost 1 base at V and 3 bases at J; junction bases unmatched: 6. The CDR3 covers 17 residues.

The chain employs TRBV10-3 and TRBJ1-1; D not certain. Germline assignment: CDR1 ENHRY and CDR2 SYGVKD. V was trimmed by 6 bases and J by 3 bases, leaving 8 bases between them. The CDR3 is 12 amino acids. The CDR3 is CAIRRADTEAFF. DNA of the CDR3: TGTGCCATCAGGAGGGCAGACACTGAAGCTTTCTTT.

The chain combines TRBV7-9 with TRBJ1-3; 7 positions agree with TRBD1. J was trimmed by 3 bases and V by 4 bases; bases with no gene match: 18. CDR1 and CDR2 from the germline V gene are SEHNR and FQNEAQ (reference sequence). This CDR3 contains 19 residues. The CDR3 spells CASSSFTLEGAVVGNTIYF. The CDR3 nucleotides read TGTGCCAGCAGCTCCTTTACGTTAGAGGGGGCTGTTGTTGGAAACACCATATATTTT. The full variable domain, completed using reference TRBV7-9 and TRBJ1-3, is DTGVSQNPRHKITKRGQNVTFRCDPISEHNRLYWYRQTLGQGPEFLTYFQNEAQLEKSRLLSDRFSAERPKGSFSTLEIQRTEQGDSAMYLCASSSFTLEGAVVGNTIYFGEGSWLTVV.

This clone was picked up a small number of times. The chain links TRBV7-9 to TRBJ2-7, with TRBD2 identical over 9 bases. The CDR3 spans 14 residues. The V gene's germline CDR1 is SEHNR and CDR2 FQNEAQ (reference sequence). V was pared by 5 bases and J by 4 bases, with 6 bases of the junction left unmatched. The DNA for the CDR3 is TGTGCCAGCAGCCAAGGAACTAGCGGGTACGAGCAGTACTTC. Protein sequence: CASSQGTSGYEQYF.

The rearrangement joins TRBV28 to TRBJ1-6, with 9 nucleotides matching TRBD1. V gave up 7 bases and J gave up 10 bases; unmatched junction bases: 8. The germline V gene has CDR1 MDHEN and CDR2 SYDVKM. The CDR3 covers 14 residues. The CDR3 loop reads CASTTGGAESPLHF. The CDR3 DNA is TGTGCCAGCACTACAGGGGGCGCCGAATCACCCCTCCACTTT.

The chain joins TRBV30 to TRBJ2-2, with 11 bases aligning to TRBD1. Germline CDR1 reads GTSNPN; CDR2 reads SVGIG (reference sequence). The V gene end was trimmed by 0 bases and the J gene end by 7 bases; junction bases not matched to a gene: 7. The CDR3 runs 16 residues. CDR3 in DNA: TGTGCCTGGAGTGTAGAGGACAGGGGGCTCAACGGGGAGCTGTTTTTT. Its protein product is CAWSVEDRGLNGELFF. Full variable domain (remainder filled in from reference TRBV30 and TRBJ2-2): SQTIHQWPATLVQPVGSPLSLECTVEGTSNPNLYWYRQAAGRGLQLLFYSVGIGQISSEVPQNLSASRPQDRQFILSSKKLLLSDSGFYLCAWSVEDRGLNGELFFGEGSRLTVL.

The genes are TRBV9 and TRBJ2-1; TRBD2 aligns across 10 bases. Germline CDR1 is SGDLS and CDR2 is YYNGEE. V gave up 4 bases and J gave up 2 bases; unmatched junction bases: 6. CDR3 length: 16 residues. CDR3 DNA: TGTGCCAGCAGCTATAGCGGGGGGCCGGCCTACAATGAGCAGTTCTTC. This sequence encodes CASSYSGGPAYNEQFF.

The rearrangement uses TRBV19 and TRBJ2-7, with TRBD1 matching over 9 bases. J was trimmed by 0 bases and V by 4 bases; bases with no gene match: 10. The length of the CDR3 is 17 residues. Germline V gene data show CDR1 as LNHDA and CDR2 as SQIVND (reference sequence). In DNA, the CDR3 is TGTGCCAGTAGTAGCATACGGACAGGGGAAAACTCCTACGAGCAGTACTTC. It yields the protein CASSSIRTGENSYEQYF.

This chain links TRBV5-1 with TRBJ1-1; 9 bases fit TRBD1. Germline assignment: CDR1 SGHRS and CDR2 YFSETQ. The CDR3 is 15 amino acids. The V and J ends lost 5 bases and 3 bases, in that order; junction bases with no gene match: 8. The CDR3 protein is CASRVQGAGDTEAFF. In DNA form, the CDR3 reads TGCGCCAGCAGGGTACAGGGGGCCGGAGACACTGAAGCTTTCTTT.

In its sample, this clone was seen once. J is TRBJ1-1 and V is TRBV12-5; TRBD1 is a possible D gene (6 bases). Germline loops: CDR1 LGHNT, CDR2 FRNRAP. V lost 5 bases and J 5 bases, leaving 21 bases between the germline ends. The CDR3 consists of 16 residues. The CDR3 sequence is CASGPPGQGSFTEAFF. CDR3 sequence (DNA): TGTGCTAGTGGTCCCCCAGGGCAGGGGTCGTTTACTGAAGCTTTCTTT.

The chain links TRBV6-5 to TRBJ2-2; TRBD2 might be the D (6 bases). This CDR3 is built from 15 residues. V lost 6 bases and J lost 0, with 11 bases in between. The germline gives CDR1 MNHEY, CDR2 SVGAGI. CDR3 nucleotides: TGTGCCAGCAGGCCGGGACTTACGAACACCGGGGAGCTGTTTTTT. It translates to CASRPGLTNTGELFF.

The chain recombines TRBV5-8 with TRBJ2-7; a possible D gene is TRBD1 (6 bases). The CDR3 runs to 13 residues. V was shortened by 3 bases and J by 0 bases, with 7 bases between the two germline ends. Germline lookup yields CDR1 SGHTS and CDR2 YDEGEE. CDR3 in amino acids: CASSSGVSYEQYF. The CDR3 DNA reads as TGTGCCAGCAGCTCAGGGGTCTCCTACGAGCAGTACTTC.

This clone was counted only a few times. The chain joins TRBV5-1 to TRBJ2-3, with 8 bases aligning to TRBD1. The CDR3 extends over 16 amino acids. The V gene's germline CDR1 is SGHRS and CDR2 YFSETQ. Germline trimming cut 0 bases from V and 0 bases from J; bases unmatched to any gene: 3. CDR3 coding DNA: TGCGCCAGCAGCTTGGTGCAGGGGGCTAGCACAGATACGCAGTATTTT. Amino acids: CASSLVQGASTDTQYF.

This rearrangement joins TRBV5-1 to TRBJ2-2; D is possibly TRBD1 (5 bases). V lost 0 bases and J 6 bases, leaving 18 bases between the germline ends. Germline CDR1 is SGHRS and CDR2 is YFSETQ. The CDR3 covers 17 residues. The CDR3 sequence: CASSLAEAGWSPGELFF. The CDR3 nucleotides read TGCGCCAGCAGCTTGGCCGAGGCAGGGTGGTCTCCCGGGGAGCTGTTTTTT.

The rearrangement uses TRBV6-1 and TRBJ1-3, with D perhaps matching TRBD1 (6 bases). This CDR3 has 14 residues. CDR1 is MNHNS and CDR2 is SASEGT in the germline V gene. With 7 bases removed from V and 0 bases from J, the gap between germline ends came to 10 bases. The CDR3 coding sequence is TGTGCCAGCATCCCGACAGGCTCTGGAAACACCATATATTTT. Its protein product is CASIPTGSGNTIYF.

This clone has just a few counts. The chain is built from TRBV4-2 and TRBJ2-5; D is ambiguous. This CDR3 has 14 amino acids. Deletions cut 1 base from V and 4 bases from J, with 10 bases between. CDR1 and CDR2 (germline): LGHNA, YNFKEQ. The CDR3 is CASSQGLESETQYF. CDR3 nucleotides: TGTGCCAGCAGCCAAGGGCTAGAGTCAGAGACCCAGTACTTC.

In its sample, this clone was seen a few times. The chain links TRBV19 to TRBJ2-7, with TRBD1 matching over 9 bases. Germline CDR1 LNHDA, CDR2 SQIVND (reference sequence). With 8 bases clipped from V and 4 bases from J, the junction kept 6 bases outside the gene matches. The CDR3 has 13 amino acids. Written as DNA, the CDR3 is TGTGCCAGTGGGGACAGGGATAAGTACGAGCAGTACTTC. Protein product: CASGDRDKYEQYF.

The chain links TRBV19 to TRBJ2-1; 12 nucleotides agree with TRBD2. The V and J ends lost 5 bases and 8 bases, in that order; junction bases with no gene match: 7. From germline, CDR1 is LNHDA and CDR2 SQIVND (reference sequence). The CDR3 contains 15 residues. CDR3: CASSVLAGGNDEQFF. In DNA form, the CDR3 reads TGTGCCAGTAGTGTACTAGCGGGGGGCAATGATGAGCAGTTCTTC.

The genes are TRBV5-5 and TRBJ1-6; 8 nucleotides line up with TRBD1. The V gene end was trimmed by 4 bases and the J gene end by 4 bases; junction bases not matched to a gene: 7. Per germline, CDR1 SGHKS and CDR2 YYEKEE (reference sequence). The CDR3 is 16 amino acids. Written as DNA, the CDR3 is TGTGCCAGCAGCGCCTACAGGGGGGAATATAATTCACCCCTCCACTTT. The encoded protein is CASSAYRGEYNSPLHF.

The chain combines TRBV7-2 with TRBJ1-2; 7 nucleotides align to TRBD1. Germline lookup yields CDR1 SGHTA and CDR2 FQGNSA. The trim removed 4 bases at V and 8 bases at J, leaving 10 bases unmatched. This CDR3 is built from 14 residues. This chain's CDR3 is CASSSDRPGRGYTF. The CDR3, as DNA: TGTGCCAGCAGCTCGGACAGGCCAGGCCGGGGCTACACCTTC.

J is TRBJ2-3 and V is TRBV30; 9 bases are a match to TRBD2. V lost 2 bases to trimming and J lost 4 bases; unmatched junction nucleotides: 4. CDR1 is GTSNPN and CDR2 is SVGIG in the germline V gene (reference sequence). This CDR3 has 14 amino acids. The CDR3 sequence is CAWSRVAGADTQYF. The CDR3 coding sequence is TGTGCCTGGAGTAGGGTAGCGGGGGCAGATACGCAGTATTTT.

This clone was seen only a few times. The CDR3 sequence is CASSQFPGTGGTGELFF. For the CDR3, the DNA is TGTGCCAGCAGCCAGTTCCCCGGGACAGGGGGAACCGGGGAGCTGTTTTTT. The chain has TRBV4-2 and TRBJ2-2, with 11 nucleotides matching TRBD1. V was clipped by 3 bases and J by 5 bases; unmatched bases: 8. The CDR3 runs 17 residues. The V gene's germline CDR1 is LGHNA and CDR2 YNFKEQ.

This chain links TRBV5-1 with TRBJ2-3; 8 bases agree with TRBD1. The CDR3 is made up of 14 amino acids. Germline V CDR1 and CDR2: SGHRS, YFSETQ. V shed 5 bases and J 3 bases; nucleotides not matched to a gene: 5. The CDR3 sequence: CASRKDRETDTQYF. CDR3 sequence (DNA): TGCGCCAGCAGAAAGGACAGGGAAACAGATACGCAGTATTTT.